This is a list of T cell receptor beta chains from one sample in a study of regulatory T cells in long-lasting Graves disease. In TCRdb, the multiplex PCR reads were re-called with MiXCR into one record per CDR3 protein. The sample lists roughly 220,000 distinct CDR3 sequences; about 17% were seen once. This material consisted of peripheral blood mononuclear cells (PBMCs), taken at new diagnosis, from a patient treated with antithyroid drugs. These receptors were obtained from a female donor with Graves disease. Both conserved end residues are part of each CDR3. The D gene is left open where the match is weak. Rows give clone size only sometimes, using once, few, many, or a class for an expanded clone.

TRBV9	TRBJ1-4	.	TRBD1	TGTGCCAGCAGTTTAATGGGACAGGGTGCAACTAATGAAAAACTGTTTTTT	CASSLMGQGATNEKLFF
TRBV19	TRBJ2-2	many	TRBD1	TGTGCCAGTAGTTTGGGACAGGGACAGGGGGCGCGGACGGGCACCGGGGAGCTGTTTTTT	CASSLGQGQGARTGTGELFF
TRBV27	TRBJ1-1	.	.	TGTGCCAGCAGTTTATTAGGCCCGGAGGGAGCGAACACTGAAGCTTTCTTT	CASSLLGPEGANTEAFF
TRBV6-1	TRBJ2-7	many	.	TGTGCCAGCAGTGAAAGCGACGGACCTCCCTACGAGCAGTACTTC	CASSESDGPPYEQYF
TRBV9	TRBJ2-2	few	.	TGTGCCAACAGCGTAGGGAGCAGGCCAAAGAACACCGGGGAGCTGTTTTTT	CANSVGSRPKNTGELFF
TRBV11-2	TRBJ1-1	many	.	TGTGCCAGCATCGCTGGAGGCCGGGGGACTGAAGCTTTCTTT	CASIAGGRGTEAFF
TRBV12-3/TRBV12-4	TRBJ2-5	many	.	TGTGCCAGCAGTTCGACGGCGTACCAAGAGACCCAGTACTTC	CASSSTAYQETQYF
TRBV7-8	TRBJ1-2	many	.	TGTGCCAGCAGCTTAGGCGACAGGACTACTTACTTC	CASSLGDRTTYF
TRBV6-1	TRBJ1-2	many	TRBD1	TGTGCCAGCAGTGAGCACGAAACCGGGACAGCCGTTCGAGGGTTC	CASSEHETGTAVRGF
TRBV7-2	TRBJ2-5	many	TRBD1	TGTGCCAGCAGCGTGAACCCGGACAGGAGAGGGGAGACCCAGTACTTC	CASSVNPDRRGETQYF
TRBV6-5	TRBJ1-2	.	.	TGTGCCAGCAGTTACTCTTCGGGGGGCGATGGCTACACCTTC	CASSYSSGGDGYTF
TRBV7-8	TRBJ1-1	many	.	TGTGCCAGCAGCCTTGACCGATTGAACACTGAAGCTTTCTTT	CASSLDRLNTEAFF
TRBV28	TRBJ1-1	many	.	TGTGCCAGCAGTTTGTTAATACAGGGTGGGGACACTGAAGCTTTCTTT	CASSLLIQGGDTEAFF